These T cell receptor beta chains were read from a single sample in a study of T cell changes during pregnancy in multiple sclerosis. Method: immunoSEQ multiplex PCR; TCRdb's copy keeps in-frame clones and lacks some. Of 55,000 to 95,000 clones listed, around 94% are singletons. Sample: peripheral blood, taken in the second trimester of pregnancy. The receptors were gathered from a female donor in good health, enrolled as a control in a pregnancy study. Each CDR3 is given with its conserved first and last residue. D genes are given only for firm matches. The size field is filled for only some rows; it gives once, few, many or a size class.

clone size: .
V gene: TRBV27
D gene: .
J gene: TRBJ1-2
CDR3 protein: CASSGGARESTF
CDR3 DNA: TGTGCCAGCAGTGGTGGGGCCCGGGAGTCCACCTTC

clone size: .
V gene: TRBV18
D gene: .
J gene: TRBJ1-2
CDR3 protein: CASSPDLAGDGYTF
CDR3 DNA: TGTGCCAGCTCACCCGACCTGGCAGGGGACGGCTACACCTTC

clone size: .
V gene: TRBV4-1
D gene: .
J gene: TRBJ1-4
CDR3 protein: CASSQGREKLFF
CDR3 DNA: TGCGCCAGCAGCCAAGGGCGGGAAAAACTGTTTTTT

clone size: .
V gene: TRBV28
D gene: .
J gene: TRBJ2-1
CDR3 protein: CASSSAVFYNEQFF
CDR3 DNA: TGTGCCAGCAGTTCCGCGGTCTTCTACAATGAGCAGTTCTTC

clone size: .
V gene: TRBV5-6
D gene: TRBD2
J gene: TRBJ2-7
CDR3 protein: CASSFTGTSHEQYF
CDR3 DNA: TGTGCCAGCAGCTTTACCGGGACTAGTCACGAGCAGTACTTC

clone size: .
V gene: TRBV5-1
D gene: TRBD1
J gene: TRBJ2-3
CDR3 protein: CASSPTTGSRYTQYF
CDR3 DNA: TGCGCCAGCAGCCCGACGACAGGGAGCAGGTATACGCAGTATTTT

clone size: once
V gene: TRBV5-1
D gene: TRBD1
J gene: TRBJ1-2
CDR3 protein: CASSLQGNYGYTF
CDR3 DNA: TGCGCCAGCAGCTTACAGGGGAACTATGGCTACACCTTC

clone size: .
V gene: TRBV30
D gene: .
J gene: TRBJ2-6
CDR3 protein: CAWSAKNVLTF
CDR3 DNA: TGTGCCTGGAGTGCAAAAAACGTCCTGACTTTC

clone size: .
V gene: TRBV28
D gene: TRBD1
J gene: TRBJ2-3
CDR3 protein: CASSFQTGGLTDTQYF
CDR3 DNA: TGTGCCAGCAGTTTCCAAACAGGGGGCCTCACAGATACGCAGTATTTT

clone size: .
V gene: TRBV18
D gene: .
J gene: TRBJ1-6
CDR3 protein: CASSPRSGFHNSPLHF
CDR3 DNA: TGTGCCAGCTCACCACGGTCAGGGTTCCATAATTCACCCCTCCACTTT

clone size: once
V gene: TRBV4-1
D gene: .
J gene: TRBJ2-1
CDR3 protein: CASSPNRDHEQFF
CDR3 DNA: TGCGCCAGCAGCCCTAACAGGGACCATGAGCAGTTCTTC

clone size: .
V gene: TRBV28
D gene: .
J gene: TRBJ1-1
CDR3 protein: CASSFANRDDTEAFF
CDR3 DNA: TGTGCCAGCAGTTTTGCCAACAGGGATGACACTGAAGCTTTCTTT

clone size: .
V gene: TRBV7-2
D gene: TRBD1
J gene: TRBJ1-1
CDR3 protein: CASSLDRAGTEAFF
CDR3 DNA: TGTGCCAGCAGCTTGGACAGGGCGGGGACTGAAGCTTTCTTT

clone size: .
V gene: TRBV19
D gene: .
J gene: TRBJ2-7
CDR3 protein: CASSIQAESSYEQYF
CDR3 DNA: TGTGCCAGTAGTATACAAGCGGAGAGCTCCTACGAGCAGTACTTC

clone size: .
V gene: TRBV19
D gene: TRBD1
J gene: TRBJ1-2
CDR3 protein: CASSRGQGNGYTF
CDR3 DNA: TGTGCCAGTAGTAGAGGACAGGGGAATGGCTACACCTTC

clone size: .
V gene: TRBV6-4
D gene: .
J gene: TRBJ1-5
CDR3 protein: CASSPEGGQPQHF
CDR3 DNA: TGTGCCAGCAGCCCAGAAGGGGGTCAGCCCCAGCATTTT

clone size: .
V gene: TRBV7-9
D gene: .
J gene: TRBJ1-1
CDR3 protein: CASSRGAEAFF
CDR3 DNA: TGTGCCAGCAGCCGGGGGGCAGAAGCTTTCTTT

clone size: .
V gene: TRBV2
D gene: .
J gene: TRBJ2-7
CDR3 protein: CASSVKYEQYF
CDR3 DNA: TGTGCCAGCAGTGTGAAGTACGAGCAGTACTTC

clone size: once
V gene: TRBV7-2
D gene: TRBD1
J gene: TRBJ1-1
CDR3 protein: CASSASGTGNTEAFF
CDR3 DNA: TGTGCCAGCAGCGCCTCCGGGACAGGGAACACTGAAGCTTTCTTT

clone size: .
V gene: TRBV4-2
D gene: .
J gene: TRBJ1-5
CDR3 protein: CASSQEWGGSQPQHF
CDR3 DNA: TGTGCCAGCAGCCAAGAATGGGGGGGTTCCCAGCCCCAGCATTTT

clone size: .
V gene: TRBV7-9
D gene: .
J gene: TRBJ1-5
CDR3 protein: CASSLDNSNQPQHF
CDR3 DNA: TGTGCCAGCAGCTTAGATAATAGCAATCAGCCCCAGCATTTT